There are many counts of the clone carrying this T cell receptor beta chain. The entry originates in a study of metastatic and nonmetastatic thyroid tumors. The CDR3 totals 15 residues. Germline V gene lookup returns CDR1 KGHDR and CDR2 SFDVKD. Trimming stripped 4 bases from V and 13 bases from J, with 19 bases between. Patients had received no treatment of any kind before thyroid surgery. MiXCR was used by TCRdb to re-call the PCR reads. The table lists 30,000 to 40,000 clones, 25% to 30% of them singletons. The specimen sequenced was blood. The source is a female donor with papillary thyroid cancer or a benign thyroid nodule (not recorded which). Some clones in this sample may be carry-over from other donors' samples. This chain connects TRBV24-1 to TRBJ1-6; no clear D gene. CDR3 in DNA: TGTGCCACCAGTGAGATTGGGTCCCTTTTACCCCCCCTCCACTTT. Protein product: CATSEIGSLLPPLHF.